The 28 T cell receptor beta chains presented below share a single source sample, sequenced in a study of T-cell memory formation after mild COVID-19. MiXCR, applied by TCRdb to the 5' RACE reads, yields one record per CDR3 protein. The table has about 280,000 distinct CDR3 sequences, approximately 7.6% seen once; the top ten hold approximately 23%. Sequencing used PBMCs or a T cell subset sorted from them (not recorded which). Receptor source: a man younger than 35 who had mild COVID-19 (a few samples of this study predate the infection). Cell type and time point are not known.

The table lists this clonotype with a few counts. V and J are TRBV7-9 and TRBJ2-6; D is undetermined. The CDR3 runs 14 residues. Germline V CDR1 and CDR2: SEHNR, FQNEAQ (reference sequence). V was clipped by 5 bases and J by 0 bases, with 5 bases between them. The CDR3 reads CASSAYSGANVLTF. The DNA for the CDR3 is TGTGCCAGCAGCGCCTACTCTGGGGCCAACGTCCTGACTTTC.

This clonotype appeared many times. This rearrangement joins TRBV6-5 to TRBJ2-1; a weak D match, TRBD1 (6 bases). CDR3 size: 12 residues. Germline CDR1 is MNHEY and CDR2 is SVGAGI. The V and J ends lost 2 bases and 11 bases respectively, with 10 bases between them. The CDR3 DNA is TGTGCCAGCAGTTACGATCGGGACAAGCAGTTCTTC. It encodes CASSYDRDKQFF.

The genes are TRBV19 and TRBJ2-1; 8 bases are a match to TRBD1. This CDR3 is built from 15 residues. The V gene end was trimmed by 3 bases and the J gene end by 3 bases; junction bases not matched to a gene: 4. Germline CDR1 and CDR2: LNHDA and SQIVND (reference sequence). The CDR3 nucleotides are TGTGCCAGTAGTATGGGACAGGCCCACTACAATGAGCAGTTCTTC. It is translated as CASSMGQAHYNEQFF.

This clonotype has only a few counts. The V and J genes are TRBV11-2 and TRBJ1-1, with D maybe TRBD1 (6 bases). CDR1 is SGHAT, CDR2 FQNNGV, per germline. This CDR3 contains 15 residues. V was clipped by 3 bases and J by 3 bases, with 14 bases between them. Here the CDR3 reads CASSFIRDIDTEAFF. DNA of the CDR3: TGTGCCAGCAGCTTTATCCGGGACATCGACACTGAAGCTTTCTTT.

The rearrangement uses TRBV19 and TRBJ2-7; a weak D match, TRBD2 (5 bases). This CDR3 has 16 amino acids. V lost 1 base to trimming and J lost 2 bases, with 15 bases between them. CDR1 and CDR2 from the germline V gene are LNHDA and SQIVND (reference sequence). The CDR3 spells CASSIGPAELPYEQYF. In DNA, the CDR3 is TGTGCCAGTAGTATAGGACCAGCGGAACTTCCCTACGAGCAGTACTTC.

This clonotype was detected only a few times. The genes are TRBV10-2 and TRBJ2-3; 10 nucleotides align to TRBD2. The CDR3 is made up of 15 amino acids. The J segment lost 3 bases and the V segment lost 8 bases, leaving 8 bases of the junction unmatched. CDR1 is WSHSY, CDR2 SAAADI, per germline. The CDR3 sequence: CASGGAGGITDTQYF. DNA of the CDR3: TGCGCCAGCGGGGGAGCGGGGGGGATTACAGATACGCAGTATTTT.

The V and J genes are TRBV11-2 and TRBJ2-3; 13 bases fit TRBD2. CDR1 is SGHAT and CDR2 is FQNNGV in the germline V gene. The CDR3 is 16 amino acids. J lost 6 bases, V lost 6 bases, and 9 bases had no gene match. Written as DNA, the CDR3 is TGTGCCAGCAGACCACTAGCGGGGGGGCGATTGGATACGCAGTATTTT. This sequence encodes CASRPLAGGRLDTQYF.

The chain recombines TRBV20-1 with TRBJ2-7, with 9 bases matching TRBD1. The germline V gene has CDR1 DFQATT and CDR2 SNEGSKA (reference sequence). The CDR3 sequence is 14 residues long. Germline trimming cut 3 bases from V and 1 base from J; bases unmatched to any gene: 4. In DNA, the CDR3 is TGCAGTGCTAGTGGCGGGACAGGGTCCTACGAGCAGTACTTC. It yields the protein CSASGGTGSYEQYF.

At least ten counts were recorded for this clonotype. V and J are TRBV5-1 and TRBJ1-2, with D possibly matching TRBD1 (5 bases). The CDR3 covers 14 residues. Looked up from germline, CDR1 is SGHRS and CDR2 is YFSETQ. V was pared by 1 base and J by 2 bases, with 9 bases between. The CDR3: CASSLTTENYGYTF. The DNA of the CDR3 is TGCGCCAGCAGCTTGACGACAGAGAACTATGGCTACACCTTC.

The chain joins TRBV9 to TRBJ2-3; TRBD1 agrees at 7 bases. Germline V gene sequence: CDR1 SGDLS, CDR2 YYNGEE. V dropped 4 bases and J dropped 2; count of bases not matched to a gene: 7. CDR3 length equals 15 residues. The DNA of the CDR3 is TGTGCCAGCAGCTTTGGGACAGCCCTCACAGATACGCAGTATTTT. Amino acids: CASSFGTALTDTQYF. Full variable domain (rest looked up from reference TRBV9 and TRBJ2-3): DSGVTQTPKHLITATGQRVTLRCSPRSGDLSVYWYQQSLDQGLQFLIQYYNGEERAKGNILERFSAQQFPDLHSELNLSSLELGDSALYFCASSFGTALTDTQYFGPGTRLTVL.

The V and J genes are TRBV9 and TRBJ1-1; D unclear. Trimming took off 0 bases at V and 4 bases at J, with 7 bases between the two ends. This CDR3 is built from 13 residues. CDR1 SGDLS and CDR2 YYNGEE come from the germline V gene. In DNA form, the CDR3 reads TGTGCCAGCAGCGTAGGAGGGTCCACTGAAGCTTTCTTT. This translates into CASSVGGSTEAFF. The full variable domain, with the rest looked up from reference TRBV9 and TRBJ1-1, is DSGVTQTPKHLITATGQRVTLRCSPRSGDLSVYWYQQSLDQGLQFLIQYYNGEERAKGNILERFSAQQFPDLHSELNLSSLELGDSALYFCASSVGGSTEAFFGQGTRLTVV.

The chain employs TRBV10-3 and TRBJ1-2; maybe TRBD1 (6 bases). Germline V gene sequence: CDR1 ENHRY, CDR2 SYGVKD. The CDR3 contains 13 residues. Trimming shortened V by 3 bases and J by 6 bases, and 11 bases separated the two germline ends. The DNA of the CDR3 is TGTGCCATCAGTGAACAGGGTGGCGATGGCTACACCTTC. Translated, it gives CAISEQGGDGYTF.

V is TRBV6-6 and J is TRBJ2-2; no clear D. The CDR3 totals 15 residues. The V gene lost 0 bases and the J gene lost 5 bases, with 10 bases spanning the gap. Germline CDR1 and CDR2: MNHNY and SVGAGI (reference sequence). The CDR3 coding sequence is TGTGCCAGCAGTTACTCGACACCAGGAACCGGGGAGCTGTTTTTT. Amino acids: CASSYSTPGTGELFF.

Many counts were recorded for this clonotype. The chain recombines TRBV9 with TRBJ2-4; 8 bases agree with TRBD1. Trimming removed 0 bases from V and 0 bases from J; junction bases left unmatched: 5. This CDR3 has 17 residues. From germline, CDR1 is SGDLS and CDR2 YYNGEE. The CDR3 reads CASSVGSGGLAKNIQYF. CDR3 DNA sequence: TGTGCCAGCAGCGTAGGGTCAGGGGGCCTAGCCAAAAACATTCAGTACTTC.

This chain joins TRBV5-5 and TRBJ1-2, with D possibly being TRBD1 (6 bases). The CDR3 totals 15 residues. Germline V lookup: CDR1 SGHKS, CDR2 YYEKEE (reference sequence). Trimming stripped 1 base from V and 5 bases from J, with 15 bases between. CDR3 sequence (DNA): TGTGCCAGCAGCTTGAAAGGGGGGATTGAGTATGGCTACACCTTC. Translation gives CASSLKGGIEYGYTF.

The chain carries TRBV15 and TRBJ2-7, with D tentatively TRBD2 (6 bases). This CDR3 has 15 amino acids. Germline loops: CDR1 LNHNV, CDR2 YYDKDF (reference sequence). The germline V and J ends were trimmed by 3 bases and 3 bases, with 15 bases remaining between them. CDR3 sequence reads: CATSRRGGPGYEQYF. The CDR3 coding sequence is TGTGCCACCAGCAGGAGGGGAGGCCCGGGCTACGAGCAGTACTTC.

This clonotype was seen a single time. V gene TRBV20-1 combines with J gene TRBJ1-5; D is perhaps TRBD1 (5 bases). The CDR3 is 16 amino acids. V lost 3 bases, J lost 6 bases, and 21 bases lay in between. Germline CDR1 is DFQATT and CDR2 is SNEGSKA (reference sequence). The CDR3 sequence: CSASYRQGAWSQPQHF. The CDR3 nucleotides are TGCAGTGCTAGTTATCGGCAGGGCGCTTGGAGTCAGCCCCAGCATTTT.

The CDR3, as DNA: TGTGCCAGCAGGGGGACAAGAGGGACGGGTGAGCAGTTCTTC. Protein sequence: CASRGTRGTGEQFF. This rearrangement joins TRBV2 to TRBJ2-1, with a weak D call TRBD1 (6 bases). Germline V gene data show CDR1 as SNHLY and CDR2 as FYNNEI. This CDR3 is 14 amino acids long. V dropped 6 bases and J dropped 9 bases, with 18 bases sitting between them.

The CDR3 DNA is TGTGCCAGCAGGTACCCAGGGGGGACTGAAGCTTTCTTT. Protein: CASRYPGGTEAFF. The rearrangement joins TRBV6-5 to TRBJ1-1, with TRBD1 identical over 7 bases. The CDR3 is 13 amino acids. Unmatched junction bases numbered 6, after V lost 6 bases and J lost 5 bases. CDR1 and CDR2 from the germline V gene are MNHEY and SVGAGI.

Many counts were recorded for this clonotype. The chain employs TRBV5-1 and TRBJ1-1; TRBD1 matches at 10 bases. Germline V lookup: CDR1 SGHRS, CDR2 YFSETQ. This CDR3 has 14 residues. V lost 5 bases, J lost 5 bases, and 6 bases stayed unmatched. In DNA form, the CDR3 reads TGCGCCAGCAGAGCTGACAGGGGGCTAACTGAAGCTTTCTTT. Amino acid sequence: CASRADRGLTEAFF. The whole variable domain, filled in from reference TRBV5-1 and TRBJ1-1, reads KAGVTQTPRYLIKTRGQQVTLSCSPISGHRSVSWYQQTPGQGLQFLFEYFSETQRNKGNFPGRFSGRQFSNSRSEMNVSTLELGDSALYLCASRADRGLTEAFFGQGTRLTVV.

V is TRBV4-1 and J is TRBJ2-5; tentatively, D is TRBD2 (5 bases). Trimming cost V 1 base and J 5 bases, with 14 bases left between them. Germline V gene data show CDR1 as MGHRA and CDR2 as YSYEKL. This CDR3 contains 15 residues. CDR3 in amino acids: CASSQGAGPGETQYF. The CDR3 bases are TGCGCCAGCAGCCAAGGGGCCGGTCCGGGGGAGACCCAGTACTTC.

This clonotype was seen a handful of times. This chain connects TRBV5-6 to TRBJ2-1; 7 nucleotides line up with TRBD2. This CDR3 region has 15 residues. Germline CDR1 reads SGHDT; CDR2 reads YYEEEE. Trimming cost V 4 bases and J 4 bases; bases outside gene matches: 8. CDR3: CASSVPSGTYNEQFF. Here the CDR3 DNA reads TGTGCCAGCAGCGTCCCTAGCGGCACTTACAATGAGCAGTTCTTC.

The CDR3 bases are TGTGCCAGCAAAAGAGGAGGGAGGACCGGACAGCCCCAGCATTTT. This sequence encodes CASKRGGRTGQPQHF. The chain joins TRBV19 to TRBJ1-5; D unresolved. Germline CDR1 reads LNHDA; CDR2 reads SQIVND (reference sequence). Trimming took 9 bases from V and 7 from J, leaving 22 bases between them. The CDR3 is made up of 15 amino acids.

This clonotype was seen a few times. The DNA of the CDR3 is TGCGCCAGCAGCTTGCCGGGCAACTATGGCTACACCTTC. Its protein product is CASSLPGNYGYTF. The gene calls are TRBV5-1 and TRBJ1-2; D gene unclear. This CDR3 is built from 13 residues. Germline lookup yields CDR1 SGHRS and CDR2 YFSETQ. V lost 1 base to trimming and J lost 2 bases, with 6 bases between them.

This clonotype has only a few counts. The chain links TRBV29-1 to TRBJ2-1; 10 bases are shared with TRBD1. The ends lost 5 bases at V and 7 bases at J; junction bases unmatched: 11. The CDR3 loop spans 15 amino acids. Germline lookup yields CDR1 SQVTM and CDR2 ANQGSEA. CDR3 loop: CSVRTGTGERNEQFF. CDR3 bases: TGCAGCGTTCGGACCGGGACAGGGGAGAGAAATGAGCAGTTCTTC.

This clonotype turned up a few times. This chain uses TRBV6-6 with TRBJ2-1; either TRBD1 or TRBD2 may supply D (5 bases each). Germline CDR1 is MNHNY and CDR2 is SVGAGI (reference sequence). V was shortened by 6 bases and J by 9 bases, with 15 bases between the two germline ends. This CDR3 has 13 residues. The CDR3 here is CASRGVGLGEQFF. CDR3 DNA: TGTGCCAGCAGGGGGGTTGGACTGGGTGAGCAGTTCTTC.

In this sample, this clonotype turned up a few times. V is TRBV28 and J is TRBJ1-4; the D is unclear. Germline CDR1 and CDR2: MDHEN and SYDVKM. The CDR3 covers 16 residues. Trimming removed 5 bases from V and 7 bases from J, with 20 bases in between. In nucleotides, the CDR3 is TGTGCCAGCAGTCCCCTATTGGGGTTTCCTCCTGAAAAACTGTTTTTT. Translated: CASSPLLGFPPEKLFF.

The CDR3 region is CASSIRQGTTEAFF. In DNA form, the CDR3 reads TGTGCCAGCAGTATTCGACAGGGGACCACTGAAGCTTTCTTT. The chain employs TRBV12-3 or TRBV12-4 and TRBJ1-1; 8 bases map to TRBD1. The CDR3 sequence is 14 residues long. V shed 5 bases and J 4 bases; nucleotides not matched to a gene: 6.